This T cell receptor beta chain appears in the sequencing data of a study of identical twins (TCRdb year 2016). Concerning the study at large: TCR alpha and beta repertoires from monozygotic twins, unrelated adults of various ages and cord blood were deep-sequenced to test whether fetal clonotypes persist. To rule out contamination, replicate twin experiments were performed at different times with different library preparation protocols. Broad study findings and their caveats: Zero-insertion analyses could be partly confounded by invariant T cells such as MAIT and iNKT, though diverse VJ usage argued against such confounding for most clonotypes. In beta out-of-frame sequences, excess twin sharing was weaker, because having fewer shared sequences lowered the signal-to-noise ratio. Out-of-frame TCR alpha sharing in monozygotic twins was systematically underestimated by recombination models, whereas sharing between unrelated individuals was in agreement with the recombination models. Fewer insertions were carried by abundant cord blood beta clonotypes; a weaker similar trend was observed in young adult naive repertoires, while no such trend was observed in memory repertoires. Because the same donors could not be followed over many years, conclusions were based on cross-sectional statistical analysis. Compared with coincidental sharing between unrelated individuals, out-of-frame TCR alpha sequences shared between twins showed an excess of sequences with low generation probability.

Many counts were recorded for this clonotype. Its antigen is unknown. The record has no base qualities; no much larger clone is one base away. Every donor was a healthy Caucasian. Three unrelated non-twin adults were additionally sequenced: a male aged 18 to 29, a male aged 50 to 59 and a female aged 50 to 59. Miltenyi CD45RO+ enrichment and human naive T-cell isolation kits were used to isolate memory (CD45RO+) and naive T cells from PBMC. Libraries were constructed by 5' RACE. This sample was sequenced with an Illumina HiSeq 2000. A universal primer binding site was added through template switching, and the final cDNA carried a unique molecular identifier so that TCR cDNA molecules could be counted accurately. Specific primers in the conserved constant-segment region were used to synthesize first-strand cDNA for the TCR alpha and beta chains. To control for contamination, every cDNA library was double barcoded, receiving both a SMART-Mk sample barcode and Illumina barcodes. TruSeq adapter sequences and Illumina sample barcodes were added in two successive PCR steps. Sequencing of the TCR alpha and beta cDNA libraries was done on the Illumina HiSeq platform using custom primers. As for how the authors treated the data: Raw reads were processed with MiGEC to extract unique molecular identifiers, and MiXCR was used to determine CDR3 positions. Recombination models were inferred per individual with the repgenHMM and IGoR tools using an EM algorithm. The tcR package in R was used for shared clonotype analysis, with sharing normalized by the product of cloneset sizes. Out-of-frame nonproductive sequences were analyzed to study raw recombination free of thymic and clonal selection effects. The public reads were quality trimmed at Q25 with fastp and then assembled into clones with MiXCR by TCRdb, keeping productive beta chains. Identical CDR3 protein sequences are pooled into one entry, listed with their most common genes and DNA. None of the V and J calls come from the authors' own analysis; TCRdb made them. The sample table holds hundreds of thousands of distinct CDR3 sequences, of which roughly 6% were seen once. The ten top clones hold 1.5% to 2% of the sample.

CDR1 DFQATT and CDR2 SNEGSKA were looked up in the germline V gene (reference sequence). V and J lose 1 base and 0 bases, and a span of 7 bases separates them. Taken from cysteine to phenylalanine, the CDR3 has 13 residues. The read is trimmed to its CDR3 DNA, 39 bases read in frame from base 1. What was sequenced was naive T cells sorted from blood. Reading the label with the study, this specimen's cell subset or site is: cells isolated with a human naive T-cell isolation kit. The V gene is TRBV20-1 and the J gene is TRBJ2-7; D gene: possibly TRBD1, on 5 matching bases. The source is a young man in good health. For the CDR3, the sequence is CSARVRGSYEQYF. The DNA sequence is given as TGCAGTGCTAGAGTTAGGGGCTCCTACGAGCAGTACTTC.